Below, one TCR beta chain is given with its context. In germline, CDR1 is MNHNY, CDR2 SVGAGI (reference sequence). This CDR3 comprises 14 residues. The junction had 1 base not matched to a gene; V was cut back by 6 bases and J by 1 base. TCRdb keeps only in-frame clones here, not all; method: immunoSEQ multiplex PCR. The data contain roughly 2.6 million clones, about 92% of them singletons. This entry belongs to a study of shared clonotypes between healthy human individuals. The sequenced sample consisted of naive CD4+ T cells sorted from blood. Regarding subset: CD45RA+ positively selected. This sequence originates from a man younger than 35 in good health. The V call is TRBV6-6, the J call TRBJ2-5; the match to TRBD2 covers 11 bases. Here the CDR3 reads CASRGLAVQETQYF. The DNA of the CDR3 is TGTGCCAGCAGGGGACTAGCGGTCCAAGAGACCCAGTACTTC.